Each of the 20 T cell receptor beta chains below was sequenced from the same sample in a study of cytomegalovirus exposure and HLA in healthy donors. PCR employed 60 Vbeta and 13 Jbeta primers. Generated by immunoSEQ multiplex PCR, the TCRdb table keeps only in-frame clones and is missing some. The sample has about 160,000 clones, roughly 83% seen once. The sequencing sample was made of PBMCs. The receptor source for this set is a man aged 25 to 45 in good health and CMV-seronegative.

The rearrangement links TRBV4-3 to TRBJ2-2; TRBD2 agrees at 9 bases. The CDR3 totals 16 residues. Germline CDR1 is LGHNA and CDR2 is YSLEER. The junction had 6 bases not matched to a gene; V was cut back by 4 bases and J by 3 bases. CDR3 protein: CASSPVLAGDTGELFF. The CDR3 DNA reads TGCGCCAGCAGCCCCGTGTTAGCGGGAGACACCGGGGAGCTGTTTTTT.

The sample holds a few counts of this clone. The rearrangement joins TRBV5-4 to TRBJ1-4; no definite D call. V shed 4 bases and J shed 4 bases, with 11 bases lying between them. CDR3 length: 14 residues. CDR1 and CDR2 from the germline V gene are SGHNT and YYREEE (reference sequence). In DNA form, the CDR3 reads TGTGCCAGCAGCCCGGACGGGAATAATGAAAAACTGTTTTTT. This gives the protein CASSPDGNNEKLFF. The variable domain in full, completed from reference TRBV5-4 and TRBJ1-4, reads ETGVTQSPTHLIKTRGQQVTLRCSSQSGHNTVSWYQQALGQGPQFIFQYYREEENGRGNFPPRFSGLQFPNYSSELNVNALELDDSALYLCASSPDGNNEKLFFGSGTQLSVL.

V and J are TRBV2 and TRBJ2-3; TRBD1 is a possible D gene (6 bases). This CDR3 spans 14 amino acids. Per germline, CDR1 SNHLY and CDR2 FYNNEI. V lost 10 bases to trimming and J lost 0 bases, with 14 bases between them. The CDR3 DNA is TGTGCCATCCCGATGGACAGAAGCACAGATACGCAGTATTTT. It is translated as CAIPMDRSTDTQYF. The full variable domain, its missing parts supplied by reference TRBV2 and TRBJ2-3, is EPEVTQTPSHQVTQMGQEVILRCVPISNHLYFYWYRQILGQKVEFLVSFYNNEISEKSEIFDDQFSVERPDGSNFTLKIRSTKLEDSAMYFCAIPMDRSTDTQYFGPGTRLTVL.

The chain couples TRBV21-1 to TRBJ2-5; the DNA was not compared with TRBD1, the D call given in the table. TRBV21-1 is a pseudogene. This CDR3 is 15 amino acids long. DNA of the CDR3: TGTGCCAGCAGCAAGGCAGGGGGTTGGGGGGAGACCCAGTACTTC. Translated: CASSKAGGWGETQYF.

The chain carries TRBV27 and TRBJ2-3; the D gene is possibly TRBD2 (5 bases). V lost 0 bases and J 7 bases, leaving 14 bases between the germline ends. Germline V gene lookup returns CDR1 MNHEY and CDR2 SMNVEV (reference sequence). This CDR3 is built from 15 residues. The CDR3 loop reads CASSLSRENAYTQYF. In DNA, the CDR3 is TGTGCCAGCAGTTTATCGAGGGAAAACGCGTATACGCAGTATTTT.

The chain has TRBV7-8 and TRBJ2-2; 9 bases match TRBD2. Germline V gene data show CDR1 as SGHVS and CDR2 as FQNEAQ. This CDR3 has 14 amino acids. J lost 0 bases, V lost 7 bases, and 0 bases had no gene match. The CDR3 region is CASTSGANTGELFF. The CDR3 nucleotides are TGTGCCAGCACTAGCGGGGCGAACACCGGGGAGCTGTTTTTT.

The gene calls are TRBV15 and TRBJ2-1; TRBD1 aligns across 8 bases. The CDR3 runs to 17 residues. Germline V lookup: CDR1 LNHNV, CDR2 YYDKDF (reference sequence). Trimming removed 1 base from V and 1 base from J; junction bases left unmatched: 6. CDR3 nucleotide sequence: TGTGCCACCAGCAGAGGTAATACAGGGGGGTCCTACAATGAGCAGTTCTTC. Translating gives CATSRGNTGGSYNEQFF.

V and J are TRBV5-1 and TRBJ1-1, with TRBD1 identical over 12 bases. Per the germline V gene, CDR1 is SGHRS and CDR2 is YFSETQ. The trim removed 4 bases at V and 7 bases at J, leaving 8 bases unmatched. The CDR3 loop spans 15 amino acids. The CDR3 DNA is TGCGCCAGCAGCCTGGGGACAGGGGGCATGGTTGAAGCTTTCTTT. The encoded protein is CASSLGTGGMVEAFF. Using reference TRBV5-1 and TRBJ1-1 for the parts outside the CDR3, the full variable domain is KAGVTQTPRYLIKTRGQQVTLSCSPISGHRSVSWYQQTPGQGLQFLFEYFSETQRNKGNFPGRFSGRQFSNSRSEMNVSTLELGDSALYLCASSLGTGGMVEAFFGQGTRLTVV.

The genes are TRBV5-1 and TRBJ2-5; 11 positions match TRBD2. CDR1 and CDR2 (germline): SGHRS, YFSETQ. The CDR3 has 15 amino acids. The J segment lost 5 bases and the V segment lost 4 bases, leaving 7 bases of the junction unmatched. CDR3 DNA sequence: TGCGCCAGCAGCACAGTAGCGGGAGGGGAGGAGACCCAGTACTTC. Protein: CASSTVAGGEETQYF.

The rearrangement uses TRBV5-4 and TRBJ2-5; TRBD1 aligns across 7 bases. TRBJ2-7 explains the end of the DNA better; the J call may be wrong. The CDR3 loop spans 15 amino acids. Per germline, CDR1 SGHNT and CDR2 YYREEE (reference sequence). CDR3 nucleotides: TGTGCCAGCAGCTTGGCGCCAGGGGGTTTCTACGAGCAGTACTTC. This sequence encodes CASSLAPGGFYEQYF.

This clone was observed a few times. This sequence joins TRBV5-1 and TRBJ1-1; D is uncertain. The CDR3 covers 16 residues. The germline V gene encodes CDR1 SGHRS and CDR2 YFSETQ. The V end lost 0 bases, the J end lost 1 base, and 13 bases lay between the germline ends. Written as DNA, the CDR3 is TGCGCCAGCAGCTTGGAAACCTGGCAGTGGAACACTGAAGCTTTCTTT. It translates to CASSLETWQWNTEAFF.

The rearrangement joins TRBV7-6 to TRBJ2-1, with 7 bases that match TRBD1. The V and J ends lost 5 bases and 4 bases, in that order; junction bases with no gene match: 2. The CDR3 sequence is 13 residues long. From germline, CDR1 is SGHVS and CDR2 FNYEAQ. This chain's CDR3 is CASSRGQYNEQFF. As DNA, the CDR3 is TGTGCCAGCAGCCGGGGACAGTACAATGAGCAGTTCTTC.

The V and J genes are TRBV4-3 and TRBJ2-5, with unresolved D. With the DNA end fitting TRBJ2-7 better, the J assignment may be wrong. The CDR3 loop spans 15 amino acids. Germline CDR1 and CDR2: LGHNA and YSLEER. CDR3 sequence (DNA): TGCGCCAGCAGCCAAGGTACTTCGATTAATTACGAGCAGTACTTC. Protein sequence: CASSQGTSINYEQYF.

V usage is TRBV4-1 and J usage is TRBJ2-5; possibly TRBD1 for D (5 bases). This CDR3 is 13 amino acids long. V gave up 8 bases and J gave up 3 bases, with 13 bases separating them. CDR1 is MGHRA and CDR2 is YSYEKL in the germline V gene. CDR3 nucleotide sequence: TGCGCCAGCGGGCCGGACACGGAAGAGACCCAGTACTTC. Translated, it gives CASGPDTEETQYF.

The chain joins TRBV23-1 to TRBJ1-4, with D maybe TRBD1 (6 bases). TRBV23-1 is recorded as an ORF, its role being uncertain. The CDR3 is 16 residues long. V gave up 6 bases and J gave up 4 bases, with 18 bases separating them. In nucleotides, the CDR3 is TGCGCCAGCAGCGAAGGGGGACGACAGGTTAATGAAAAACTGTTTTTT. Residues: CASSEGGRQVNEKLFF.

V is TRBV11-2 and J is TRBJ2-7; D gene ambiguous. CDR3 length equals 13 residues. Trimming shortened V by 6 bases and J by 6 bases, and 15 bases separated the two germline ends. Germline V gene lookup returns CDR1 SGHAT and CDR2 FQNNGV. This CDR3 is CASSHLSDTEQYF. CDR3 nucleotide sequence: TGTGCCAGCAGTCATCTCAGTGACACCGAGCAGTACTTC.

This clone was detected a few times. The J gene is TRBJ2-5, the V gene TRBV6-1, with 9 bases fitting TRBD1. The end of the DNA is better explained by TRBJ2-7, so the J call may be wrong. The CDR3 consists of 15 residues. Germline lookup yields CDR1 MNHNS and CDR2 SASEGT. The CDR3, as DNA: TGTGCCAGCAGTGAAGAACAGGGGGCTATGTACGAGCAGTACTTC. Its protein product is CASSEEQGAMYEQYF.

CDR3 sequence reads: CASSLGATSSSYNEQFF. CDR3 nucleotide sequence: TGTGCCAGCAGCTTAGGCGCTACCTCGAGCTCCTACAATGAGCAGTTCTTC. V and J are TRBV7-6 and TRBJ2-1; D unresolved. Germline loops: CDR1 SGHVS, CDR2 FNYEAQ. The CDR3 runs to 17 residues. Deletions cut 1 base from V and 0 bases from J, with 13 bases between.

The chain couples TRBV18 to TRBJ2-3; 14 bases agree with TRBD2. The CDR3 covers 15 residues. Germline trimming cut 5 bases from V and 4 bases from J; bases unmatched to any gene: 2. Germline V gene sequence: CDR1 KGHSH, CDR2 LQKENI. The CDR3 bases are TGTGCCAGCTCATCGACTAGCGGGGGGGCAGATACGCAGTATTTT. Protein product: CASSSTSGGADTQYF.

The chain combines TRBV6-5 with TRBJ2-7, with a tentative D call TRBD1 (6 bases). The CDR3 consists of 13 residues. V was cut by 5 bases and J by 4 bases, with 12 bases left in between. The V gene's germline CDR1 is MNHEY and CDR2 SVGAGI. The CDR3 reads CASSRLQGYEQYF. The CDR3 DNA follows: TGTGCCAGCAGTCGTCTTCAGGGGTACGAGCAGTACTTC.